This TCR beta chain was retrieved from a study of memory CD4+ T cells and cytomegalovirus serostatus. Broader study findings: The CMV-associated TCR signature appears largely within the CD4+ memory repertoire.

Profiling relied on immunoSEQ multiplex PCR, and the TCRdb table lists in-frame clones only, not all of them. This sample yields 60,000 to 70,000 clones, of which over 60% are seen a single time; around 0.51% belongs to the top ten. Details on this clone: No antigen is known for it.

The CDR3 loop spans 11 amino acids. With 1 base removed from V and 5 bases from J, the gap between germline ends came to 3 bases. CDR1 is SGHRS, CDR2 YFSETQ, per germline. Single viable CD3+CD4+CD8-CD45RO+ cells were sorted as the memory CD4+ T cells. Serum IgG to CMV pp150, pp28, p38 and p52 defined serostatus. After thawing, CD4+ T cells were positively selected. The receptor's source is an adult in good health and CMV-seronegative. Some clones in this sample may be carry-over from other donors' samples. V is TRBV5-1 and J is TRBJ2-5; D is ambiguous. Sequenced input: memory CD4+ T cells from blood. CDR3 amino acids: CASSLRETQYF. The CDR3 DNA reads TGCGCCAGCAGCTTGCGTGAGACCCAGTACTTC.